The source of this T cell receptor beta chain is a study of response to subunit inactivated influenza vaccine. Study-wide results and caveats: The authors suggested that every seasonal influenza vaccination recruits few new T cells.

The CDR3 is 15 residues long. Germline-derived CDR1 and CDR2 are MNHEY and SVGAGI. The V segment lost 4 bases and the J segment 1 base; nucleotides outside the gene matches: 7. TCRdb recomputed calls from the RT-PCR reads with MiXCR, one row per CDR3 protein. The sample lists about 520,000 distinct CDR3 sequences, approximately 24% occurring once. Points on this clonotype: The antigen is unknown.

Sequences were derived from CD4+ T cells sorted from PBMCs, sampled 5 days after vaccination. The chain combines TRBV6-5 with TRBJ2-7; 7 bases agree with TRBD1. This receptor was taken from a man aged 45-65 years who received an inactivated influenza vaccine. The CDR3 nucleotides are TGTGCCAGCAGTTGGGACCCGGGACAGTCCTACGAGCAGTACTTC. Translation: CASSWDPGQSYEQYF.